The T cell receptor (beta chain) under discussion was sequenced for a study of CD8 T cells in ankylosing spondylitis listed by TCRdb under 2017. As for the study more broadly: The study set out to find disease-linked TCR variants by profiling T cell receptor beta repertoires in ankylosing spondylitis patients and healthy donors. The full study cohort was made up of 25 to 30 ankylosing spondylitis patients and around 100 healthy donors. Samples of peripheral blood were taken, and for ankylosing spondylitis patients, synovial fluid was collected as well.

As encoded in the germline V gene (reference sequence), CDR1 is GTSNPN while CDR2 is SVGIG. The CDR3 holds 13 amino acids from the cysteine to the phenylalanine. Only the CDR3 DNA stays, 39 bases, in frame from base 1. The V end loses 0 bases and the J end loses 0 bases, and a stretch of 5 bases separates them. On this clonotype itself: Its antigen remains undetermined. Base quality data are lacking; no much larger clone is found one base away.

Sequencing relied on an Illumina HiSeq 2500. Quantitative 5'-RACE with molecular barcodes was used to prepare TCR beta libraries. In the source study's methods: Disease-linked TCR variants were identified with a new computational method built on a probabilistic model of VDJ rearrangement. TCRdb reprocessed the public reads (quality trimming at Q25 with fastp, clone calling with MiXCR) and kept in-frame beta chains. Every CDR3 protein is listed once, alongside the most common genes and DNA of its rows. TCRdb's processing, not the study's, gives the V and J calls here. The sample includes fewer than 250,000 distinct CDR3 sequences, with around 19% observed a single time. Together, the top ten hold about 39% of the sample. Points the paper makes about the study in general: The disease-linked clones showed a CD8+ phenotype and occurred at relatively low frequencies in peripheral blood. Some of the motif variants had been reported before in the synovial fluid and blood of reactive arthritis patients, a finding that suggests common disease-initiation mechanisms. Blood from ankylosing spondylitis patients appeared to be characterized by a TCR beta motif made up of fewer than ten highly homologous amino acid variants. The disease-linked clones were reported as significantly enriched in matched synovial fluid samples from ankylosing spondylitis patients.

Source material: blood, either unsorted or a sorted T cell fraction (not recorded which). The clonotype comes from a male donor with ankylosing spondylitis. This sequence uses TRBV30 and TRBJ1-2, with no confident D gene call. The DNA sequence is as follows: TGTGCCTGGAGTGTAATGGCTAACTATGGCTACACCTTC. This encodes CAWSVMANYGYTF.